These T cell receptor beta chains were read from a single sample in a study of follicular helper T cells after annual influenza vaccination. Assay used: immunoSEQ multiplex PCR; TCRdb lists only in-frame clones, some missing. Of about 11,000 clones in the sample, over 80% were seen once. This sample comprised CXCR5- memory CD4+ T cells sorted from blood, obtained 6 weeks after influenza vaccination. The receptors shown here come from an adult who received the influenza vaccine. The CDR3 runs from the conserved cysteine through the conserved F or W. Each record gives: clone size, V gene, J gene, D gene, CDR3 protein, CDR3 DNA. A D gene is named only where the DNA matches it firmly. Clone size, where shown, is once, few, many, or a class for clones that have expanded.

.	TRBV7-6	TRBJ2-3	TRBD2	CASSPLAVRTDTQYF	TGTGCCAGCAGCCCACTAGCGGTTCGCACAGATACGCAGTATTTT
.	TRBV7-2	TRBJ2-1	.	CASSPRGDYEQFF	TGTGCCAGCAGCCCCCGAGGGGATTATGAGCAGTTCTTC
few	TRBV11-2	TRBJ2-7	.	CASSTMVGYEQYF	TGTGCCAGCAGCACCATGGTGGGCTACGAGCAGTACTTC
.	TRBV2	TRBJ2-2	.	CASSELETGELFF	TGTGCCAGCAGTGAATTAGAGACCGGGGAGCTGTTTTTT
few	TRBV11-2	TRBJ2-7	.	CASSLVGGTGEQYF	TGTGCCAGCAGCTTGGTAGGGGGTACAGGCGAGCAGTACTTC
.	TRBV7-2	TRBJ2-7	.	CASSSNPILYEQYF	TGTGCCAGCAGCTCTAATCCAATTCTGTACGAGCAGTACTTC
.	TRBV4-1	TRBJ1-1	TRBD1	CASSHPTPGTGGLRAEAFF	TGCGCCAGCAGCCACCCCACTCCCGGGACAGGGGGCTTGAGGGCTGAAGCTTTCTTT
.	TRBV15	TRBJ1-2	TRBD1	CATSREGQGAYGYTF	TGTGCCACCAGCAGAGAAGGACAGGGGGCCTATGGCTACACCTTC
.	TRBV28	TRBJ1-1	.	CASRVTLSTEAFF	TGTGCCAGCAGGGTGACCCTGAGCACTGAAGCTTTCTTT
.	TRBV20-1	TRBJ1-2	.	CSAQRGDGYTF	TGCAGTGCTCAGCGAGGGGACGGCTACACCTTC
.	TRBV28	TRBJ1-5	.	CASSLTNQPQHF	TGTGCCAGCAGCTTAACTAATCAGCCCCAGCATTTT
.	TRBV28	TRBJ2-7	.	CASSSGVNEQYF	TGTGCCAGCAGCTCAGGGGTAAACGAGCAGTACTTC
.	TRBV11-2	TRBJ1-3	.	CASRFDSVPKLFGNTIYF	TGTGCCAGCAGGTTCGATTCGGTACCGAAACTTTTTGGAAACACCATATATTTT
.	TRBV7-8	TRBJ1-1	.	CASSLAGSAEAFF	TGTGCCAGCAGCTTAGCAGGCAGCGCTGAAGCTTTCTTT
.	TRBV14	TRBJ2-2	.	CASSQDAGATGELFF	TGTGCCAGCAGCCAAGACGCCGGGGCCACCGGGGAGCTGTTTTTT
few	TRBV5-6	TRBJ2-1	TRBD1	CASSLAGRQGVYEQFF	TGTGCCAGCAGCTTGGCGGGGAGACAGGGGGTTTATGAGCAGTTCTTC
few	TRBV5-1	TRBJ1-4	.	CASSLRDGGEKLFF	TGCGCCAGCAGCTTGAGGGACGGCGGGGAAAAACTGTTTTTT
.	TRBV7-2	TRBJ1-1	.	CASSLAWGPTEAFF	TGTGCCAGCAGCTTAGCGTGGGGCCCTACTGAAGCTTTCTTT
.	TRBV29-1	TRBJ1-4	TRBD1	CRCRGQGCSNEKLFF	TGCAGATGCCGGGGACAGGGTTGTTCGAATGAAAAACTGTTTTTT
.	TRBV28	TRBJ2-7	TRBD2	CASLPGTSGKNEQYF	TGTGCCAGCCTCCCCGGGACTAGCGGGAAGAACGAGCAGTACTTC
once	TRBV7-8	TRBJ2-7	.	CASGAGTFSYEQYF	TGTGCCAGCGGGGCGGGCACATTCTCCTACGAGCAGTACTTC
.	TRBV19	TRBJ1-1	.	CASSIGRENTEAFF	TGTGCCAGTAGTATCGGTAGGGAAAACACTGAAGCTTTCTTT
.	TRBV5-1	TRBJ2-3	TRBD1	CASSPGQGRDTDTQYF	TGCGCCAGCAGCCCCGGACAGGGGAGGGACACAGATACGCAGTATTTT
.	TRBV29-1	TRBJ2-3	TRBD2	CSADGTSGDTQYF	TGCAGCGCCGACGGGACTAGCGGAGATACGCAGTATTTT
.	TRBV4-1	TRBJ1-2	.	CASSRGRDSKDPGYTF	TGCGCCAGCAGCCGGGGACGGGACTCAAAGGACCCCGGCTACACCTTC
.	TRBV29-1	TRBJ2-2	TRBD2	CSVDPGTSGTGELFF	TGCAGCGTTGATCCCGGGACTAGCGGCACCGGGGAGCTGTTTTTT
.	TRBV5-4	TRBJ2-1	.	CASSLVWGDEQFF	TGTGCCAGCAGCTTGGTATGGGGCGATGAGCAGTTCTTC
.	TRBV18	TRBJ2-1	.	CASSPQRGGIYNEQFF	TGTGCCAGCTCCCCCCAACGAGGGGGTATATACAATGAGCAGTTCTTC
.	TRBV9	TRBJ2-6	.	CASSEPGANVLTF	TGTGCCAGCAGTGAACCTGGGGCCAACGTCCTGACTTTC
.	TRBV29-1	TRBJ1-2	TRBD1	CSVEITGTVSNGYTF	TGCAGCGTTGAGATTACCGGGACAGTTAGTAATGGCTACACCTTC
.	TRBV6-5	TRBJ2-7	.	CASSYTGFSYEQYF	TGTGCCAGCAGTTACACAGGGTTCTCCTACGAGCAGTACTTC
.	TRBV19	TRBJ2-7	.	CASSIRQSSYEQYF	TGTGCCAGTAGTATCAGACAAAGCTCCTACGAGCAGTACTTC
.	TRBV4-3	TRBJ1-6	TRBD1	CASSPRGGHNSPLHF	TGCGCCAGCAGCCCCCGAGGGGGCCATAATTCACCCCTCCACTTT
once	TRBV21-1	TRBJ2-7	.	CASIQGQGPVSSYEQYF	TGTGCCAGCATCCAGGGACAGGGCCCCGTAAGCTCCTACGAGCAGTACTTC
.	TRBV28	TRBJ2-7	.	CASRSGVPPYEQYF	TGTGCCAGCAGATCAGGGGTCCCACCCTACGAGCAGTACTTC
.	TRBV7-2	TRBJ2-5	.	CASSLGPQNTQETQYF	TGTGCCAGCAGCTTGGGGCCGCAGAACACCCAAGAGACCCAGTACTTC
.	TRBV7-2	TRBJ2-7	.	CASSLDPGRAYEQYF	TGTGCCAGCAGCCTCGACCCCGGGCGCGCCTACGAGCAGTACTTC
.	TRBV4-1	TRBJ1-4	.	CASSQEPPSGFEKLFF	TGCGCCAGCAGCCAGGAACCCCCGTCGGGGTTTGAAAAACTGTTTTTT
.	TRBV6-6	TRBJ2-5	.	CASTTGGGLYQETQYF	TGTGCCAGCACCACCGGTGGGGGGCTTTACCAAGAGACCCAGTACTTC
few	TRBV10-1	TRBJ2-7	TRBD2	CASSGLAGTSYEQYF	TGCGCCAGCAGTGGCTTAGCGGGTACTTCCTACGAGCAGTACTTC
.	TRBV9	TRBJ2-1	.	CASSVRVNGEQFF	TGTGCCAGCAGCGTAAGGGTCAACGGTGAGCAGTTCTTC
.	TRBV5-4	TRBJ2-1	TRBD2	CASSLARTSGRNEQFF	TGTGCCAGCAGCTTGGCCAGGACTAGCGGGAGGAATGAGCAGTTCTTC
once	TRBV28	TRBJ2-2	TRBD1	CASSLQGAPGELFF	TGTGCCAGCAGTTTACAGGGGGCGCCCGGGGAGCTGTTTTTT
.	TRBV30	TRBJ1-2	TRBD1	CAWRPAGTGFGYTF	TGTGCCTGGAGACCTGCCGGGACAGGGTTTGGCTACACCTTC
.	TRBV19	TRBJ2-1	TRBD2	CASSPSPGTSGRPSYNEQFF	TGTGCCAGTAGTCCAAGTCCCGGGACTAGCGGGAGGCCGTCCTACAATGAGCAGTTCTTC
once	TRBV6-5	TRBJ2-7	TRBD1	CASSRKTGGRNEQYF	TGTGCCAGCAGCCGAAAGACAGGGGGCCGAAACGAGCAGTACTTC
once	TRBV5-1	TRBJ1-1	.	CASSWDGEAVLTEAFF	TGCGCCAGCAGCTGGGACGGAGAGGCCGTTCTGACTGAAGCTTTCTTT
.	TRBV28	TRBJ2-5	.	CASSPAGGRETQYF	TGTGCCAGCAGTCCTGCCGGGGGTCGGGAGACCCAGTACTTC
.	TRBV30	TRBJ2-7	.	CAWSKDSTSSYEQYF	TGTGCCTGGAGTAAGGACTCGACTAGCTCCTACGAGCAGTACTTC
.	TRBV7-2	TRBJ2-1	TRBD2	CASERGNSYNEQFF	TGTGCCAGTGAGCGGGGGAACTCCTACAATGAGCAGTTCTTC
.	TRBV10-3	TRBJ2-2	.	CAISRVGDTGELFF	TGTGCCATCAGCAGGGTTGGTGACACCGGGGAGCTGTTTTTT
.	TRBV19	TRBJ1-5	.	CASSSQIDQPQHF	TGTGCCAGTAGTAGCCAGATAGATCAGCCCCAGCATTTT